Listed below are T cell receptor beta chains from one sample, sequenced in a study of T cell responses to AZD1222 COVID-19 vaccine. The protocol was immunoSEQ multiplex PCR, while the TCRdb copy is restricted to in-frame clones and leaves out a portion. The sample yields over 120,000 clones, roughly 86% seen once. The sequenced sample was peripheral blood, obtained 28 days after the second dose of the MenACWY control vaccine. The receptor source for this set is an adult who received the MenACWY meningococcal vaccine as a control. Each CDR3 is given with its conserved first and last residue. A D gene is named only where the DNA matches it firmly. Expanded clones are given a class, and other clones once, few, many or no size at all.

clone_size d_call j_call v_call cdr3_nt cdr3_aa
. . TRBJ1-3 TRBV10-3 TGTGCCATCAGTGATCTGTCCAGGGGCTCTGGAAACACCATATATTTT CAISDLSRGSGNTIYF
. TRBD2 TRBJ2-3 TRBV19 TGTGCCAGTAGTGCGACTAGCGGGAGGGTAACAGATACGCAGTATTTT CASSATSGRVTDTQYF
. . TRBJ2-5 TRBV18 TGTGCCAGCTCACCACCCGCTACCCGAGAGACCCAGTACTTC CASSPPATRETQYF
few . TRBJ1-5 TRBV2 TGTGCCAGCAGTGGAGTAAGAGCCTGGGTGATCAGGGGGCCCCAGCATTTT CASSGVRAWVIRGPQHF
. TRBD1 TRBJ1-1 TRBV19 TGTGCCAGTAGTATAGATGGGCACTACAGGGGGAGTACCACTGAAGCTTTCTTT CASSIDGHYRGSTTEAFF
. . TRBJ1-5 TRBV20-1 TGCAGTGCTAGTCCCAGGGGTAGCAATCAGCCCCAGCATTTT CSASPRGSNQPQHF
. . TRBJ1-5 TRBV5-6 TGTGCCAGCAGCTCATCGAGGACAGCAATCAATCAGCCCCAGCATTTT CASSSSRTAINQPQHF
. . TRBJ1-5 TRBV6-5 TGTGCCAGCAGGACCGACGGGGGGCCCCAGCATTTT CASRTDGGPQHF
. . TRBJ2-7 TRBV6-5 TGTGCCAGCAGCCACGGGGCCTACGAGCAGTACTTC CASSHGAYEQYF
. . TRBJ1-5 TRBV27 TGTGCCAGCAGTGCCCGTAGTGATGTGAGCAATCAGCCCCAGCATTTT CASSARSDVSNQPQHF
. . TRBJ1-1 TRBV4-1 TGCGCCAGCAGCTTAGGACAGCCAAACACTGAAGCTTTCTTT CASSLGQPNTEAFF
. . TRBJ1-3 TRBV6-1 TGTGCCAGCAGCGAAGGGAGCGTCCCGTATGGAAACACCATATATTTT CASSEGSVPYGNTIYF
once . TRBJ1-3 TRBV5-4 TGTGCCAGCAGCTTGGGGGGAGTGGGAAACACCATATATTTT CASSLGGVGNTIYF
. TRBD1 TRBJ1-4 TRBV2 TGTGCCAGCCAGGGGGAGATAAATGAAAAACTGTTTTTT CASQGEINEKLFF
. . TRBJ1-3 TRBV27 TGTGCCAGCAGTTCCGGGGTATCTGGAAACACCATATATTTT CASSSGVSGNTIYF
. . TRBJ1-1 TRBV18 TGTGCCAGCTCGGACCGGGAGCCCCTTGAAGCTTTCTTT CASSDREPLEAFF
. TRBD2 TRBJ2-3 TRBV7-2 TGTGCCAGCAGCTTAGAGTTCGCGGGGGGACTCAATACGCAGTATTTT CASSLEFAGGLNTQYF
. . TRBJ2-3 TRBV7-9 TGTGCCAGCAGCTTAGATCTCCTGAGCACAGATACGCAGTATTTT CASSLDLLSTDTQYF
. . TRBJ1-1 TRBV7-2 TGTGCCAGCAGCCCAGGTCGGCAGGGTAAGAATGAAGCTTTCTTT CASSPGRQGKNEAFF
. TRBD2 TRBJ2-1 TRBV9 TGTGCCAGCAGCCTCCGGGGAACTAGCGGAGGGGGAGAGCAGTTCTTC CASSLRGTSGGGEQFF
once . TRBJ2-1 TRBV7-2 TGTGCCAGCAGCACCGCCGCCACGAGCTCCTACAATGAGCAGTTCTTC CASSTAATSSYNEQFF
once TRBD2 TRBJ2-7 TRBV11-2 TGTGCCAGCAGCCCCCTGACTAGCGGTTACGAGCAGTACTTC CASSPLTSGYEQYF
. . TRBJ1-2 TRBV7-2 TGTGCCAGCAGCCACGACAGCGGCTCTAACTATGGCTACACCTTC CASSHDSGSNYGYTF
. . TRBJ1-1 TRBV9 TGTGCCAGCAGCCCACATACGACAGAATTTAACACTGAAGCTTTCTTT CASSPHTTEFNTEAFF
. TRBD1 TRBJ2-7 TRBV6-5 TGTGCCAGCAGTCGTACAGGGGACCACGAGCAGTACTTC CASSRTGDHEQYF
few . TRBJ2-7 TRBV7-2 TGTGCCAGCAGCTCGCGAATGACAGGAGCTCCTAACTTC CASSSRMTGAPNF
. TRBD1 TRBJ1-1 TRBV7-3 TGTGCCAGCAGCCCCACAGGGGGAACTGAAGCTTTCTTT CASSPTGGTEAFF
. . TRBJ2-7 TRBV5-1 TGCGCCAGCAGCTTGACATCGAGCTCCTACGAGCAGTACTTC CASSLTSSSYEQYF
few TRBD1 TRBJ1-2 TRBV28 TGTGCCAGCAGTTCCAATCCGGGACAGGGACACGGCTACACCTTC CASSSNPGQGHGYTF
. . TRBJ2-1 TRBV4-3 TGCGCCAGCAGCAGTCGACTAGAGAGGCACAATGAGCAGTTCTTC CASSSRLERHNEQFF
. TRBD1 TRBJ2-1 TRBV11-2 TGTGCCAGCAGCTTACGAGGACAGGGGTGGGCTAACAATGAGCAGTTCTTC CASSLRGQGWANNEQFF
. TRBD2 TRBJ2-3 TRBV6-5 TGTGCCAGCATCAGTTCACTAGCGGTAGCAGATACGCAGTATTTT CASISSLAVADTQYF
. . TRBJ1-5 TRBV5-6 TGTGCCAGCAACATACAGGGCGGCCAGCCCCAGCATTTT CASNIQGGQPQHF
once TRBD1 TRBJ1-5 TRBV18 TGTGCCAGCTCACGGGGACAGATCAGCAATCAGCCCCAGCATTTT CASSRGQISNQPQHF
. . TRBJ2-6 TRBV4-3 TGCGCCAGCAGCCAAGGGGGTGCTGGGGCCAACGTCCTGACTTTC CASSQGGAGANVLTF
. . TRBJ2-2 TRBV24-1 TGTGCCACCAGGGCGGTAGGAAGCACCGGGGAGCTGTTTTTT CATRAVGSTGELFF
once . TRBJ2-1 TRBV29-1 TGCAGCGTCTCACGCTATATCCTCAATGAGCAGTTCTTC CSVSRYILNEQFF
. TRBD2 TRBJ2-1 TRBV15 TGTGCCACCGGGCGGGAGCTCTACAATGAGCAGTTCTTC CATGRELYNEQFF
once TRBD2 TRBJ2-1 TRBV29-1 TGCAGCGCCTTACCAGGGACTAGCGGGAGTAAGTTCTTC CSALPGTSGSKFF
once TRBD2 TRBJ2-3 TRBV3-1/TRBV3-2 TGTGCCAGCAGCCAAGATCGGGTGCGGGAGGAGTGGGCAGATACGCAGTATTTT CASSQDRVREEWADTQYF
. . TRBJ1-2 TRBV7-3 TGTGCCAGCAGCCAGACCGGTGACTATGGCTACACCTTC CASSQTGDYGYTF
. . TRBJ1-5 TRBV6-6 TGTGCCAGCAAGACGGCGGATAGCAATCAGCCCCAGCATTTT CASKTADSNQPQHF
once TRBD1 TRBJ2-7 TRBV11-3 TGTGCCAGCAGCGAGGACAGGGGGATTTACGAGCAGTACTTC CASSEDRGIYEQYF
. . TRBJ1-2 TRBV3-1/TRBV3-2 TGTGCCAGCAGCCTTAGTCTAGCTAACTATGGCTACACCTTC CASSLSLANYGYTF
. . TRBJ2-1 TRBV6-5 TGTGCCAGCTACCGGGCCCCGTCCTACAATGAGCAGTTCTTC CASYRAPSYNEQFF
. . TRBJ2-5 TRBV12-3/TRBV12-4 TGTGCCAGCAGTCCCTCGGGGACCCAGTACTTC CASSPSGTQYF
. . TRBJ1-2 TRBV3-1/TRBV3-2 TGTGCCAGCAGCCCTTATGGACGGGACTATGGCTACACCTTC CASSPYGRDYGYTF
. . TRBJ2-7 TRBV19 TGTGCCAGTAGTTTAGGGGCAGGAATCTACGAGCAGTACTTC CASSLGAGIYEQYF
. . TRBJ1-2 TRBV2 TGTGCCAGCAGTATCCGGGTGGATGGCTACACCTTC CASSIRVDGYTF
. . TRBJ1-4 TRBV5-1 TGCGCCAGCAGCTTGGGGACTGGACTCTTTGAAAAACTGTTTTTT CASSLGTGLFEKLFF
. . TRBJ1-1 TRBV6-6 TGTGCCAGCAGCCCTCAGAACACTGAAGCTTTCTTT CASSPQNTEAFF
. . TRBJ2-7 TRBV5-1 TGCGCCAGCAGCTCGGTATGGGCCCACGAGCAGTACTTC CASSSVWAHEQYF
. TRBD2 TRBJ2-1 TRBV6-2/TRBV6-3 TGTGCCAGCAGTCGATCTAGCGGGGGTTATTATGAGCAGTTCTTC CASSRSSGGYYEQFF